A single sample is the source of the 6 T cell receptor beta chains below, sequenced in a study of blood T cell repertoires in COVID-19. Profiled with immunoSEQ multiplex PCR; TCRdb holds only in-frame clones, not every one. This table holds about 140,000 clones, about 77% found once. The specimen was peripheral blood. The origin of the receptors is a woman aged 45-65 years with active or convalescent COVID-19.

The chain couples TRBV7-2 to TRBJ1-1, with D perhaps TRBD1 (6 bases). CDR3 length: 15 amino acids. CDR1 is SGHTA, CDR2 FQGNSA, per germline. V lost 0 bases and J 2 bases, leaving 10 bases between the germline ends. The CDR3 protein is CASSLAQGGNTEAFF. The CDR3 DNA reads as TGTGCCAGCAGCTTAGCACAGGGCGGAAACACTGAAGCTTTCTTT.

The CDR3: CASSSLYRGNSPLHF. In nucleotides, the CDR3 is TGTGCCAGCAGCTCGCTATACAGGGGTAATTCACCCCTCCACTTT. The chain carries TRBV7-2 and TRBJ1-6; 7 bases fit TRBD1. CDR3 length: 15 amino acids. Per germline, CDR1 SGHTA and CDR2 FQGNSA. The trim removed 4 bases at V and 6 bases at J, leaving 6 bases unmatched.

The chain joins TRBV7-5 to TRBJ2-7; TRBD1, the table's D call, was not compared with the DNA. TRBV7-5 is recorded as a pseudogene. CDR3 length equals 15 residues. The CDR3 DNA reads TGTGTCAGAAGCTTAGTTTTGCCAGACTCCTACGAGCAGTACTTC. This translates into CVRSLVLPDSYEQYF.

The V gene is TRBV19, the J gene TRBJ1-5; D remains ambiguous. Germline lookup yields CDR1 LNHDA and CDR2 SQIVND (reference sequence). The length of the CDR3 is 12 residues. V gave up 3 bases and J gave up 7 bases, with 7 bases separating them. CDR3 in DNA: TGTGCCAGTAGTATTCCCGGGCAGCCCCAGCATTTT. Translation gives CASSIPGQPQHF.

This chain links TRBV4-2 with TRBJ2-7; 7 nucleotides line up with TRBD2. Germline CDR1 and CDR2: LGHNA and YNFKEQ. J was trimmed by 5 bases and V by 0 bases; bases with no gene match: 10. The CDR3 has 16 residues. CDR3 amino acids: CASSQEIGRGSHEQYF. CDR3 in DNA: TGTGCCAGCAGCCAAGAGATCGGGCGGGGGTCCCACGAGCAGTACTTC.

In nucleotides, the CDR3 is TGTGCCAGCAGTGGGCCCACTATACGGGAGCGAACAGATACGCAGTATTTT. Protein product: CASSGPTIRERTDTQYF. V gene TRBV6-2 or TRBV6-3 combines with J gene TRBJ2-3; D may be TRBD2 (6 bases). CDR3 length: 17 residues. Trimming cost V 5 bases and J 3 bases, with 21 bases left between them. Germline V gives CDR1 MNHEY, CDR2 SVGEGT.